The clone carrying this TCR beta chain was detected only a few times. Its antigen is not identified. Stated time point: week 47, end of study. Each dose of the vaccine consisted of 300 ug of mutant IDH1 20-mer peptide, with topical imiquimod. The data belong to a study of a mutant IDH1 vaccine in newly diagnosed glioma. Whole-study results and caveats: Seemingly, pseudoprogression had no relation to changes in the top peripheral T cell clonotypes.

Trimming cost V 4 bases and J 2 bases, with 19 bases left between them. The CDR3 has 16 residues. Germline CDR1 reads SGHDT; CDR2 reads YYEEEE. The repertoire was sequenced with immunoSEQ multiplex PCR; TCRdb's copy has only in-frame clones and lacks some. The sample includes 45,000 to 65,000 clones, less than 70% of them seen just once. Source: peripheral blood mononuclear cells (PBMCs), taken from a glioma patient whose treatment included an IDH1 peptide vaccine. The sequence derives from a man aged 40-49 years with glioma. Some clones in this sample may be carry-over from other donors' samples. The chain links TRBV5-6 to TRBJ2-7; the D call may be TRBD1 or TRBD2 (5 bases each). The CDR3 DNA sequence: TGTGCCAGCAGCCGGGCCCTCAGGGACGTAACCTACGAGCAGTACTTC. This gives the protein CASSRALRDVTYEQYF. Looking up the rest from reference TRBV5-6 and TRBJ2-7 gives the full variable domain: DAGVTQSPTHLIKTRGQQVTLRCSPKSGHDTVSWYQQALGQGPQFIFQYYEEEERQRGNFPDRFSGHQFPNYSSELNVNALLLGDSALYLCASSRALRDVTYEQYFGPGTRLTVT.